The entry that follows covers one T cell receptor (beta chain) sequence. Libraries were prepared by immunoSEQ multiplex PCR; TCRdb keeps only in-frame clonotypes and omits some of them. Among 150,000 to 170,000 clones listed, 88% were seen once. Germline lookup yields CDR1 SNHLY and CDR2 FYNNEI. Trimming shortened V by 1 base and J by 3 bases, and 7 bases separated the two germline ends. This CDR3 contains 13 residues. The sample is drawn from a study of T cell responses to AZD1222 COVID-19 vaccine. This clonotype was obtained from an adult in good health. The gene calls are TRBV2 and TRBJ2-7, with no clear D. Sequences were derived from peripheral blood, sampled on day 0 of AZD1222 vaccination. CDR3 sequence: CASSEGPYYEQYF. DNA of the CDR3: TGTGCCAGCAGTGAAGGTCCTTACTACGAGCAGTACTTC.